This T cell receptor (beta chain) appears in the sequencing data of a study of control samples from healthy donors and cancer patients. The table came from immunoSEQ multiplex PCR; TCRdb's copy has only in-frame clones and leaves some out. Of approximately 100,000 clones in the sample, around 90% are singletons; the top ten hold 13% to 15%. Trimming took 5 bases from V and 6 from J; bases not matched to a gene: 7. Germline loops: CDR1 KGHDR, CDR2 SFDVKD. The CDR3 spans 14 residues. This TCR was recovered from a man between 25 and 39 years old in good health. Sequences were obtained from blood. V gene TRBV24-1 combines with J gene TRBJ2-3; 7 nucleotides agree with TRBD2. The CDR3 spells CATSVDGRSDTQYF. The CDR3 nucleotides read TGTGCCACCAGTGTCGACGGGAGGTCGGATACGCAGTATTTT.